This T cell receptor (beta chain) emerged from a study of CD8 T cells in Susac syndrome. The CDR3 runs 15 residues. Trimming removed 0 bases at V and 4 bases at J, with 11 bases between. Germline-derived CDR1 and CDR2 are SGHRS and YFSETQ. Blood CD8+ and CD4+ T cells underwent high-throughput TCR beta sequencing. While CD8+ and CD4+ T cells were isolated negatively, TEMRA cells were enriched by FACS. Reverse transcription used about 0.45 to 1 ug RNA and random hexamers. TCRdb independently ran MiXCR on the immunoSEQ multiplex PCR reads; one entry per CDR3 protein. The table records roughly 120,000 distinct CDR3 sequences, approximately 94% of them present only once.

V is TRBV5-1 and J is TRBJ1-5; D unresolved. The TCR comes from a human donor in good health. Source material: CD4+ T cells from PBMCs. The CDR3 loop reads CASSLAGDLNQPQHF. Here the CDR3 DNA reads TGCGCCAGCAGCTTGGCCGGGGATTTAAATCAGCCCCAGCATTTT.